Each of the 5 T cell receptor beta chains below was sequenced from the same sample in a study of control samples from healthy donors and cancer patients. Clones were read by immunoSEQ multiplex PCR, and TCRdb kept only the in-frame ones, dropping some. Among some 150,000 clones listed, roughly 95% were seen once. The sample comprised blood. These receptors came from a woman in her 30s in good health.

V usage is TRBV14 and J usage is TRBJ1-4; D gene ambiguous. The germline V and J ends were trimmed by 1 base and 3 bases, with 12 bases remaining between them. The CDR3 runs to 16 residues. Germline V gene data show CDR1 as SGHDN and CDR2 as FVKESK. CDR3 nucleotide sequence: TGTGCCAGCAGCCAAGTTTCATGGGGATCTAATGAAAAACTGTTTTTT. As protein: CASSQVSWGSNEKLFF.

In the case of this clone: The sample holds other DNA sequences that translate to the same CDR3. The DNA for the CDR3 is TGTGCCAGCAGCTTGGATGGTAACTATGGCTACACCTTC. It codes for CASSLDGNYGYTF. This chain links TRBV5-4 with TRBJ1-2, with D unclear. The CDR3 has 13 residues. The V and J ends lost 0 bases and 1 base respectively, with 4 bases between them. CDR1 is SGHNT and CDR2 is YYREEE in the germline V gene (reference sequence).

This chain joins TRBV19 and TRBJ2-1, with D perhaps matching TRBD1 or TRBD2 (5 bases each). Germline V gene lookup returns CDR1 LNHDA and CDR2 SQIVND (reference sequence). This CDR3 comprises 17 residues. Deletions cut 4 bases from V and 2 bases from J, with 18 bases between. The CDR3 DNA reads TGTGCCAGTAGTAACCCCGGGACCCAAGGGACCTACAATGAGCAGTTCTTC. Translating it yields CASSNPGTQGTYNEQFF.

The gene calls are TRBV28 and TRBJ2-7, with 10 positions matching TRBD1. The CDR3 is made up of 14 amino acids. Germline lookup yields CDR1 MDHEN and CDR2 SYDVKM. J gave up 5 bases and V 4 bases, and 5 bases lay outside the gene matches. The CDR3: CASSYTGTGDEQYF. The CDR3 DNA reads TGTGCCAGCAGTTATACCGGGACAGGGGACGAGCAGTACTTC.

This clone was counted once. The genes are TRBV5-1 and TRBJ1-1; 11 bases fit TRBD1. The CDR3 spans 15 residues. J lost 4 bases, V lost 0 bases, and 2 bases had no gene match. Germline V gives CDR1 SGHRS, CDR2 YFSETQ. DNA for the CDR3: TGCGCCAGCAGCTTGGGTGGGACAGGGGGCACTGAAGCTTTCTTT. Translated: CASSLGGTGGTEAFF.